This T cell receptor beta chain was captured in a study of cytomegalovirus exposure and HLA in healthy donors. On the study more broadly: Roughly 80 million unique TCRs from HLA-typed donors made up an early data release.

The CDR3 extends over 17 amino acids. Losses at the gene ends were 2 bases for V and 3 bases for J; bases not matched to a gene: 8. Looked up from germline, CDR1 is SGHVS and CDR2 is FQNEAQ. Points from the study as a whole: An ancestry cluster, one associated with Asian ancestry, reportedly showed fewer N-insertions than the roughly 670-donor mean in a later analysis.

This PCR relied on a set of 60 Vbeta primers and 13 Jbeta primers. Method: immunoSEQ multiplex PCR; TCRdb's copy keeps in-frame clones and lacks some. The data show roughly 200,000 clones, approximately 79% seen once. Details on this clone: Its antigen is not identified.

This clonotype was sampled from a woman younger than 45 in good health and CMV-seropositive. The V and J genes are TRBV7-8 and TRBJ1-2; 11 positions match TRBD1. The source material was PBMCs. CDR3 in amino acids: CASSLSGQGAGDYGYTF. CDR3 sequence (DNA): TGTGCCAGCAGCTTAAGTGGACAGGGGGCAGGGGACTATGGCTACACCTTC. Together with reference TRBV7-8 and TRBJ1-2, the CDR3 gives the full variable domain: GAGVSQSPRYKVAKRGQDVALRCDPISGHVSLFWYQQALGQGPEFLTYFQNEAQLDKSGLPSDRFFAERPEGSVSTLKIQRTQQEDSAVYLCASSLSGQGAGDYGYTFGSGTRLTVV.